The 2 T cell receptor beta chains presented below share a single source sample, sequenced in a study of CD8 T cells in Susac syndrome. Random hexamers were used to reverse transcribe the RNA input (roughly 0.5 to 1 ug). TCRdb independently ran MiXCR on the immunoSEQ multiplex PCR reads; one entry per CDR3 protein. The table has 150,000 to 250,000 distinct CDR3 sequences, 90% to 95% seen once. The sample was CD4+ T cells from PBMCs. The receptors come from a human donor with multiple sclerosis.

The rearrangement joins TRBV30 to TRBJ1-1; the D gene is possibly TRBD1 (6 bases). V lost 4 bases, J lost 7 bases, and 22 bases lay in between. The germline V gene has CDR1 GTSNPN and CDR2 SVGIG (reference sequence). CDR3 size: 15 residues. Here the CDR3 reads CAWTEQGRVDVEAFF. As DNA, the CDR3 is TGTGCCTGGACAGAACAGGGAAGAGTGGATGTTGAAGCTTTCTTT. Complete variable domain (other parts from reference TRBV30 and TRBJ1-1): SQTIHQWPATLVQPVGSPLSLECTVEGTSNPNLYWYRQAAGRGLQLLFYSVGIGQISSEVPQNLSASRPQDRQFILSSKKLLLSDSGFYLCAWTEQGRVDVEAFFGQGTRLTVV.

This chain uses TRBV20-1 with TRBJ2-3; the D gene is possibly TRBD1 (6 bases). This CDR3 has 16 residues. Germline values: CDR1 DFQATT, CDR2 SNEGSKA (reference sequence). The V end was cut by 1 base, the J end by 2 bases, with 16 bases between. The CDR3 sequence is CSARGVAGDTTDTQYF. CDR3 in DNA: TGCAGTGCTAGAGGCGTCGCAGGGGACACCACAGATACGCAGTATTTT.